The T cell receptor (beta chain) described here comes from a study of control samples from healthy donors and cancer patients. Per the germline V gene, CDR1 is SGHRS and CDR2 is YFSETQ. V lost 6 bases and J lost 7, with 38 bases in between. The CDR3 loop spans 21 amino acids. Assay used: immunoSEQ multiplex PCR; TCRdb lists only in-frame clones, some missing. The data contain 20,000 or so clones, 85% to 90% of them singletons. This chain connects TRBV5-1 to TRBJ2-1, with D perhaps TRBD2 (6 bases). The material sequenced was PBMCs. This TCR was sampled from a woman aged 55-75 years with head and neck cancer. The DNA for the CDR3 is TGCGCCAGCAAGAACATCAGAGGTTCGTCTTGGTCCGGGAGCCTTGGAAATGAGCAGTTCTTC. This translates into CASKNIRGSSWSGSLGNEQFF.